This TCR beta chain was profiled in a study of OX40 agonist ivuxolimab in advanced cancers. The method was immunoSEQ multiplex PCR; TCRdb's version includes in-frame clones alone and lacks a portion of them. The data show about 69,000 clones, nearly 90% seen once. CDR1 and CDR2 (germline): SGHAT, FQNNGV. V lost 5 bases to trimming and J lost 4 bases, with 3 bases between them. This CDR3 has 11 residues. The sample was CD4+ or CD8+ T cells sorted from blood, taken in a trial of the OX40 agonist ivuxolimab. This receptor was identified in an adult with an advanced solid tumor such as melanoma, head and neck, liver or kidney cancer. The rearrangement joins TRBV11-2 to TRBJ2-1; D unresolved. The CDR3 DNA reads TGTGCCAGCAGCGGGTACAATGAGCAGTTCTTC. Its translation: CASSGYNEQFF.